The TCR beta chain described here comes from a study of shared clonotypes between healthy human individuals. V gave up 2 bases and J gave up 4 bases, with 22 bases separating them. The CDR3 consists of 18 residues. Looked up from germline, CDR1 is LGHNA and CDR2 is YNFKEQ. Here immunoSEQ multiplex PCR was the method, and the copy in TCRdb shows in-frame clones only, minus some. The data contain approximately 1,000,000 clones, roughly 80% of them singletons. The donors were all Caucasian adults (living in Nashville, Tennessee). General study findings and limits: A generally larger estimated richness was seen in naive subsets than in memory subsets. Limited genetic and exposure-history diversity came from having few donors.

A note on this clone: The antigen is unknown.

Sequencing was done on a sample of memory CD4+ T cells from PBMCs. The subset here: CD45RA-negative fraction. The chain recombines TRBV4-2 with TRBJ2-3; no clear D gene. The origin of this receptor is a man younger than 35 in good health. Some clones in this sample may be carry-over from other donors' samples. CDR3 protein: CASSQSYSRAARADTQYF. The DNA of the CDR3 is TGTGCCAGCAGCCAATCCTACAGCCGGGCCGCTCGGGCAGATACGCAGTATTTT.